The clone carrying this T cell receptor beta chain was found a few times. Its specificity is not known. This record belongs to a study of blood T cells in healthy people across ages. Whole-study findings and limits: Higher diversity and more naive CD4+ cells were features of long-lived donors, compared to aged donors. The recorded TCR beta diversity per million T cells decreased in a roughly linear manner with age.

Trimming removed 4 bases from V and 14 bases from J, with 28 bases in between. The CDR3 is made up of 16 amino acids. Germline V gives CDR1 MGHRA, CDR2 YSYEKL. Then a second PCR, running roughly 7 to 11 cycles, was carried out with a sample-barcoded 5' primer and a J-beta primer mix. TCRdb itself ran the 5' RACE reads through MiXCR, one entry per CDR3 protein. The table lists 700,000 to 850,000 distinct CDR3 sequences, about 55% of them singletons. The TCR comes from an elderly man in good health. Sequenced input: blood. The chain uses TRBV4-1 and TRBJ2-3; the D gene is possibly TRBD2 (6 bases). The CDR3 coding sequence is TGCGCCAGCAGCCCCAAGGGATTGCGGGATCACAGATACGCGTATTTT. Its translation is CASSPKGLRDHRYAYF.